This entry concerns a single TCR beta chain. Its antigen is not identified. Clones were sequenced by immunoSEQ multiplex PCR, and TCRdb holds only the in-frame ones, with some missing. The table lists 2 million to 2.5 million clones, about 93% of them singletons. The CDR3 runs to 16 residues. Germline V gene lookup returns CDR1 SGDLS and CDR2 YYNGEE. V was shortened by 0 bases and J by 6 bases, with 16 bases between the two germline ends. This sample stems from a study of shared clonotypes between healthy human individuals. Regarding the study as a whole: With a handful of donors compared, 4.5% to 6.5% of naive CD4 clonotypes were shared.

Selected positively for CCR7 and CD45RO-negative, naive CD8 cells excluded terminally differentiated effector memory CD45RA+ cells. This TCR was sampled from a man aged 18 to 29 in good health. Some clones in this sample may be carry-over from other donors' samples. Sequenced: naive CD8+ T cells from PBMCs. This chain links TRBV9 with TRBJ2-1; no firm D call. CDR3 nucleotides: TGTGCCAGCAGCGTAGCCCAGTTAGCCCAAGGCAATGAGCAGTTCTTC. Translation gives CASSVAQLAQGNEQFF.